This passage covers 14 T cell receptor beta chains from one sample sequenced in a study of chemoradiotherapy in HPV16-positive cancers. Sequencing used immunoSEQ multiplex PCR; TCRdb keeps in-frame clones, though not all of them. The data hold more than 8,500 clones, with around 90% observed a single time. The sample in question was blood, obtained from a patient who underwent chemoradiotherapy. The receptors come from a human donor with HPV-associated anogenital cancer.

V is TRBV7-9 and J is TRBJ1-3; 7 positions match TRBD1. Per the germline V gene, CDR1 is SEHNR and CDR2 is FQNEAQ (reference sequence). Unmatched junction bases numbered 7, after V lost 7 bases and J lost 4 bases. This CDR3 is 14 amino acids long. Written as DNA, the CDR3 is TGTGCCAGCACCCGACAGGGCTCGGGAAACACCATATATTTT. Translated: CASTRQGSGNTIYF.

This sequence joins TRBV19 and TRBJ2-2; the D is unclear. This CDR3 contains 13 residues. Germline V gives CDR1 LNHDA, CDR2 SQIVND (reference sequence). Trimming shortened V by 3 bases and J by 9 bases, and 11 bases separated the two germline ends. CDR3 coding DNA: TGTGCCAGTAGTATCAAGCTTAGGCGGGAGCTGTTTTTT. Its protein product is CASSIKLRRELFF.

CDR3 region: CASSSTRRAYGYTF. CDR3 sequence (DNA): TGTGCCAGCAGCTCGACCCGAAGGGCCTATGGCTACACCTTC. V is TRBV6-1 and J is TRBJ1-2, with D unresolved. CDR1 MNHNS and CDR2 SASEGT come from the germline V gene. Trimming pared 6 bases from V and 4 bases from J, leaving 15 bases between. The CDR3 runs 14 residues.

The rearrangement links TRBV6-6 to TRBJ2-3; 7 nucleotides match TRBD1. The CDR3 loop spans 11 amino acids. Trimming cost V 6 bases and J 13 bases; bases outside gene matches: 7. The germline CDR1 and CDR2 sequences are MNHNY and SVGAGI (reference sequence). The CDR3 DNA follows: TGTGCCAGCAGCCAAGTCGACAGGGAGTATTTT. It is translated as CASSQVDREYF.

This chain connects TRBV18 to TRBJ2-1; D might be TRBD2 (5 bases). The CDR3 consists of 15 residues. V lost 3 bases, J lost 5 bases, and 14 bases lay in between. Germline assignment: CDR1 KGHSH and CDR2 LQKENI. The CDR3: CASSPYRGKNNEQFF. The DNA of the CDR3 is TGTGCCAGCTCACCTTACCGGGGTAAGAACAATGAGCAGTTCTTC.

DNA of the CDR3: TGTGCCAGCAGCGCGGGACAGAGCACCGGGGAGCTGTTTTTT. It specifies CASSAGQSTGELFF. The chain has TRBV9 and TRBJ2-2, with 7 bases that match TRBD1. CDR1 is SGDLS and CDR2 is YYNGEE in the germline V gene. V was clipped by 3 bases and J by 4 bases; unmatched bases: 3. The CDR3 is made up of 14 amino acids.

J is TRBJ1-1 and V is TRBV27; no clear D gene. Trimming stripped 5 bases from V and 8 bases from J, with 18 bases between. Germline CDR1 reads MNHEY; CDR2 reads SMNVEV (reference sequence). This CDR3 comprises 14 residues. The CDR3 region is CASSPPGIPGEAFF. As DNA, the CDR3 is TGTGCCAGCAGTCCCCCCGGCATCCCTGGCGAAGCTTTCTTT.

This clone was detected once. The genes are TRBV6-5 and TRBJ1-3; 7 bases agree with TRBD1. V trimming: 7 bases; J trimming: 2 bases; junction bases outside the gene matches: 5. The CDR3 sequence is 14 residues long. Looked up from germline, CDR1 is MNHEY and CDR2 is SVGAGI. CDR3 region: CASTDRETGNTIYF. CDR3 DNA sequence: TGTGCCAGCACTGACAGGGAAACTGGAAACACCATATATTTT.

The J gene is TRBJ2-5, the V gene TRBV7-2; D is unclear. This CDR3 contains 12 residues. Trimming removed 5 bases from V and 6 bases from J, with 10 bases in between. The germline CDR1 and CDR2 sequences are SGHTA and FQGNSA. The CDR3 bases are TGTGCCAGCAGCATCATTACGCAGACCCAGTACTTC. As protein: CASSIITQTQYF.

V is TRBV5-1 and J is TRBJ2-1; 10 positions match TRBD2. CDR3 length equals 19 residues. The germline V gene encodes CDR1 SGHRS and CDR2 YFSETQ. J lost 0 bases, V lost 1 base, and 10 bases had no gene match. CDR3 protein: CASSLYPAGGRGSYNEQFF. The DNA for the CDR3 is TGCGCCAGCAGCTTGTATCCAGCGGGGGGGCGGGGCTCCTACAATGAGCAGTTCTTC.

V is TRBV4-1 and J is TRBJ1-1, with D maybe TRBD1 (6 bases). V shed 1 base and J shed 5 bases, with 11 bases lying between them. The germline CDR1 and CDR2 sequences are MGHRA and YSYEKL. The CDR3 is 14 residues long. This chain's CDR3 is CASSQVTGRTEAFF. The CDR3, as DNA: TGCGCCAGCAGCCAAGTCACAGGGAGGACTGAAGCTTTCTTT.

The rearrangement joins TRBV7-2 to TRBJ2-1; D possibly uses TRBD1 or TRBD2 (8 bases each). V dropped 4 bases and J dropped 9 bases, with 16 bases sitting between them. The CDR3 runs to 14 residues. Germline-derived CDR1 and CDR2 are SGHTA and FQGNSA. The CDR3 region is CASSSGGAGGEQFF. Written as DNA, the CDR3 is TGTGCCAGCAGCTCAGGGGGCGCGGGAGGTGAGCAGTTCTTC.

V and J are TRBV14 and TRBJ2-4, with D tentatively TRBD1 or TRBD2 (6 bases each). CDR1 and CDR2 (germline): SGHDN, FVKESK. V lost 1 base to trimming and J lost 6 bases, with 16 bases between them. CDR3 length equals 16 residues. The CDR3, as DNA: TGTGCCAGCAGCCAAGGGGGGGCAGGGAAGGGAAACATTCAGTACTTC. It translates to CASSQGGAGKGNIQYF.

The rearrangement uses TRBV5-6 and TRBJ1-1; D is uncertain. CDR1 and CDR2 (germline): SGHDT, YYEEEE. The CDR3 totals 19 residues. The V end was cut by 3 bases, the J end by 1 base, with 25 bases between. The CDR3 is CASSSSRLVHLQENTEAFF. The CDR3 DNA sequence: TGTGCCAGCAGCTCATCGAGGCTGGTACACCTCCAGGAGAACACTGAAGCTTTCTTT.